The 16 T cell receptor beta chains given below trace back to one sample, sequenced in a study of cytomegalovirus exposure and HLA in healthy donors. Vbeta (60) and Jbeta (13) primers were used in the PCR. The repertoire was sequenced with immunoSEQ multiplex PCR; TCRdb's copy has only in-frame clones and lacks some. The sample carries around 100,000 clones, roughly 85% recorded once. The sequenced sample was PBMCs. These receptors were taken from a man between 25 and 39 years old in good health and CMV-seronegative.

V gene TRBV19 combines with J gene TRBJ1-3, with TRBD1 identical over 7 bases. Germline loops: CDR1 LNHDA, CDR2 SQIVND (reference sequence). The CDR3 runs 14 residues. Germline trimming cut 7 bases from V and 9 bases from J; bases unmatched to any gene: 12. The CDR3 DNA is TGTGCCAGTACCGAACAGGGGAAGCGGAGCACCATATATTTT. Residues: CASTEQGKRSTIYF. Full variable domain (missing parts from reference TRBV19 and TRBJ1-3): DGGITQSPKYLFRKEGQNVTLSCEQNLNHDAMYWYRQDPGQGLRLIYYSQIVNDFQKGDIAEGYSVSREKKESFPLTVTSAQKNPTAFYLCASTEQGKRSTIYFGEGSWLTVV.

The rearrangement joins TRBV4-3 to TRBJ2-1; 7 bases line up with TRBD2. V lost 0 bases to trimming and J lost 2 bases; unmatched junction nucleotides: 7. Germline CDR1 is LGHNA and CDR2 is YSLEER. The CDR3 is made up of 17 amino acids. CDR3 in DNA: TGCGCCAGCAGCCAAGAACCCGTGGGGGGGGCCTACAATGAGCAGTTCTTC. It is translated as CASSQEPVGGAYNEQFF.

This chain joins TRBV27 and TRBJ1-5, with 8 bases aligning to TRBD1. Unmatched junction bases numbered 4, after V lost 4 bases and J lost 2 bases. This CDR3 comprises 15 residues. The germline gives CDR1 MNHEY, CDR2 SMNVEV (reference sequence). CDR3 DNA sequence: TGTGCCAGCAGTTCGGACAGGGAGGGCAATCAGCCCCAGCATTTT. It encodes CASSSDREGNQPQHF.

By sample fraction, this clone is medium-sized. The chain joins TRBV7-9 to TRBJ1-2; TRBD1 is a possible D gene (5 bases). Germline-derived CDR1 and CDR2 are SEHNR and FQNEAQ (reference sequence). Deletions cut 2 bases from V and 4 bases from J, with 17 bases between. The CDR3 length is 16 residues. In DNA, the CDR3 is TGTGCCAGCAGCTTATTTGGGTCAGGGAACTCCTATGGCTACACCTTC. Its protein is CASSLFGSGNSYGYTF.

The chain joins TRBV4-1 to TRBJ1-1; TRBD1 matches at 10 bases. J gave up 4 bases and V 4 bases, and 6 bases lay outside the gene matches. Germline CDR1 and CDR2: MGHRA and YSYEKL. The CDR3 is 15 amino acids. The CDR3 DNA reads as TGCGCCAGCAGCCGGGACAGGGGTGGGAGCACTGAAGCTTTCTTT. Its protein is CASSRDRGGSTEAFF.

This chain uses TRBV27 with TRBJ1-6; D ambiguous. The CDR3 has 12 amino acids. Germline values: CDR1 MNHEY, CDR2 SMNVEV (reference sequence). Deletions cut 4 bases from V and 7 bases from J, with 5 bases between. CDR3 amino acids: CASSSVNSPLHF. DNA for the CDR3: TGTGCCAGCAGTTCCGTGAATTCACCCCTCCACTTT.

J is TRBJ1-1 and V is TRBV5-4; D perhaps matches TRBD1 (5 bases). V dropped 2 bases and J dropped 5 bases, with 16 bases sitting between them. This CDR3 has 15 amino acids. Germline lookup yields CDR1 SGHNT and CDR2 YYREEE (reference sequence). Written as DNA, the CDR3 is TGTGCCAGCAGCTTAGGGGCTAATTTGGGAACTGAAGCTTTCTTT. This encodes CASSLGANLGTEAFF.

The V call is TRBV27, the J call TRBJ1-2; D may be TRBD1 (6 bases). This CDR3 comprises 14 residues. The V end lost 5 bases, the J end lost 8 bases, and 18 bases lay between the germline ends. Per the germline V gene, CDR1 is MNHEY and CDR2 is SMNVEV (reference sequence). CDR3 region: CASSTTGRVGGYTF. The CDR3 bases are TGTGCCAGCAGTACAACAGGGAGGGTAGGGGGCTACACCTTC.

The J gene is TRBJ2-3, the V gene TRBV30; the D gene is possibly TRBD2 (6 bases). Germline values: CDR1 GTSNPN, CDR2 SVGIG (reference sequence). The V end lost 3 bases, the J end lost 0 bases, and 16 bases lay between the germline ends. The CDR3 is 16 residues long. CDR3 loop: CAWSSNRGSSTDTQYF. In DNA, the CDR3 is TGTGCCTGGAGCTCCAACCGGGGGTCTAGCACAGATACGCAGTATTTT.

The V and J genes are TRBV11-2 and TRBJ2-2, with 10 bases aligning to TRBD2. Germline CDR1 reads SGHAT; CDR2 reads FQNNGV. This CDR3 comprises 16 residues. The ends lost 1 base at V and 6 bases at J; junction bases unmatched: 5. The CDR3 DNA is TGTGCCAGCAGCTTAGTAGCGGGAGGTCTGCCCGGGGAGCTGTTTTTT. It codes for CASSLVAGGLPGELFF.

V and J are TRBV5-6 and TRBJ1-6; D is uncertain. Trimming removed 2 bases at V and 8 bases at J, with 5 bases between. Looked up from germline, CDR1 is SGHDT and CDR2 is YYEEEE. The CDR3 extends over 12 amino acids. CDR3 coding DNA: TGTGCCAGCAGCTTCCCAGATTCACCCCTCCACTTT. Encoded protein: CASSFPDSPLHF.

The V call is TRBV15, the J call TRBJ1-5, with 7 bases lining up with TRBD1. The CDR3 runs 14 residues. The V and J ends lost 6 bases and 2 bases, in that order; junction bases with no gene match: 4. Germline CDR1 is LNHNV and CDR2 is YYDKDF (reference sequence). CDR3 bases: TGTGCCACCAGGCACCAGGGGGGCAATCAGCCCCAGCATTTT. Protein: CATRHQGGNQPQHF.

The J gene is TRBJ2-7, the V gene TRBV5-1; 7 bases line up with TRBD1. The CDR3 covers 14 residues. After removal of 4 bases from V and 0 bases from J, the junction contained 4 bases not matched to a gene. Germline loops: CDR1 SGHRS, CDR2 YFSETQ. The CDR3 DNA reads TGCGCCAGCAGCCATGGGGACAGCTCCTACGAGCAGTACTTC. Translating gives CASSHGDSSYEQYF.

J is TRBJ1-5 and V is TRBV7-2; 8 positions match TRBD1. Germline lookup yields CDR1 SGHTA and CDR2 FQGNSA. Trimming took 6 bases from V and 5 from J; bases not matched to a gene: 9. This CDR3 comprises 15 residues. In nucleotides, the CDR3 is TGTGCCAGCAGACGGACAGGGAGGAGAGATCAGCCCCAGCATTTT. Protein product: CASRRTGRRDQPQHF.

V usage is TRBV11-2 and J usage is TRBJ1-5, with D unresolved. Trimming cost V 0 bases and J 5 bases, with 5 bases left between them. CDR1 is SGHAT, CDR2 FQNNGV, per germline. This CDR3 is built from 13 residues. The chain's CDR3 is CASSLDRDQPQHF. The CDR3 DNA reads TGTGCCAGCAGCTTAGACCGTGATCAGCCCCAGCATTTT. The variable domain in full, completed from reference TRBV11-2 and TRBJ1-5, reads EAGVAQSPRYKIIEKRQSVAFWCNPISGHATLYWYQQILGQGPKLLIQFQNNGVVDDSQLPKDRFSAERLKGVDSTLKIQPAKLEDSAVYLCASSLDRDQPQHFGDGTRLSIL.

The chain combines TRBV10-3 with TRBJ2-7, with TRBD1 as a possible D gene (5 bases). Per germline, CDR1 ENHRY and CDR2 SYGVKD. Trimming took off 2 bases at V and 0 bases at J, with 17 bases between the two ends. The CDR3 loop spans 17 amino acids. The CDR3 spells CAISEGTGGQSSYEQYF. Written as DNA, the CDR3 is TGTGCCATCAGTGAGGGTACAGGTGGGCAGAGCTCCTACGAGCAGTACTTC.